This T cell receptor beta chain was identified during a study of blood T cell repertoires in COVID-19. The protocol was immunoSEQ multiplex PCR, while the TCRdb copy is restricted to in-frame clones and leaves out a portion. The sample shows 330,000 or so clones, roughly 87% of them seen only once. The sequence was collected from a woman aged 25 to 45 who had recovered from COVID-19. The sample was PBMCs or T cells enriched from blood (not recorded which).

The CDR3 protein is CASSQDPRGGVNQPQHF. The CDR3 DNA sequence: TGCGCCAGCAGCCAAGACCCAAGAGGCGGGGTCAATCAGCCCCAGCATTTT. The rearrangement joins TRBV4-1 to TRBJ1-5, with D uncertain. The CDR3 extends over 17 amino acids. Trimming pared 0 bases from V and 3 bases from J, leaving 15 bases between. Germline assignment: CDR1 MGHRA and CDR2 YSYEKL.